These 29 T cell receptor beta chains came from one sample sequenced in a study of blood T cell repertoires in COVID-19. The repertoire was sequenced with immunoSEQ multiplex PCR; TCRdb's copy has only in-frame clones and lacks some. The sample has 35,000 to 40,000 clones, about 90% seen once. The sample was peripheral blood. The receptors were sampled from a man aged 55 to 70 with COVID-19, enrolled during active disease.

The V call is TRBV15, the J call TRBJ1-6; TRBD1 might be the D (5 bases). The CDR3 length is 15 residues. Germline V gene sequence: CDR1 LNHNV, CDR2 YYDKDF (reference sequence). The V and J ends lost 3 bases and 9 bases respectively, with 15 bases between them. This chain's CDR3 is CATSSDSLGISPLHF. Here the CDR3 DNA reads TGTGCCACCAGCAGTGACAGTCTAGGGATTTCACCCCTCCACTTT. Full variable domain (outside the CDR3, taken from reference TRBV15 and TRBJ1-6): DAMVIQNPRYQVTQFGKPVTLSCSQTLNHNVMYWYQQKSSQAPKLLFHYYDKDFNNEADTPDNFQSRRPNTSFCFLDIRSPGLGDTAMYLCATSSDSLGISPLHFGNGTRLTVT.

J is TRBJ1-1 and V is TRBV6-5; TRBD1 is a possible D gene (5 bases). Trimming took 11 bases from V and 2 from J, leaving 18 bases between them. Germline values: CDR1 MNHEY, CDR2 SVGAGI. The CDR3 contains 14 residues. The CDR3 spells CAARDSGRNTEAFF. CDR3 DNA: TGTGCCGCCCGAGACAGTGGCAGAAACACTGAAGCTTTCTTT.

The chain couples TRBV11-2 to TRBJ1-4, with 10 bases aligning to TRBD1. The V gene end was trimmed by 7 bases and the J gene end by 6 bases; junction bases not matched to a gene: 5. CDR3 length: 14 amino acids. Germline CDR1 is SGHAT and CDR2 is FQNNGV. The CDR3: CASKTGTGDEKLFF. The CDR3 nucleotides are TGTGCCAGCAAAACCGGGACAGGGGATGAAAAACTGTTTTTT.

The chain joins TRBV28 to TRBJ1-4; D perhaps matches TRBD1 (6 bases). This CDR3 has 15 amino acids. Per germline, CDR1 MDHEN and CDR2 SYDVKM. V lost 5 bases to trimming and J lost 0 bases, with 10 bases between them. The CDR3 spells CASSLSGATNEKLFF. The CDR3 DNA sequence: TGTGCCAGCAGTCTATCAGGGGCAACTAATGAAAAACTGTTTTTT.

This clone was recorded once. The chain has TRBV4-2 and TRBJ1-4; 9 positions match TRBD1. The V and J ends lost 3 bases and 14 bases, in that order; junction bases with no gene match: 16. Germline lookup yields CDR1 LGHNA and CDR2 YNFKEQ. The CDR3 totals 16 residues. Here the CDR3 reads CASSQGDRAGNEGLFF. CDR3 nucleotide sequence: TGTGCCAGCAGCCAGGGGGACAGGGCAGGTAATGAAGGCCTGTTTTTT.

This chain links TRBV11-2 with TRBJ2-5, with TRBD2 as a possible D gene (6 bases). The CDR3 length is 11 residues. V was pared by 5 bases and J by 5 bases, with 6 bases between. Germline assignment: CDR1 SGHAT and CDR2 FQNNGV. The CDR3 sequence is CASSRGETQYF. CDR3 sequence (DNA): TGTGCCAGCAGCCGGGGGGAGACCCAGTACTTC.

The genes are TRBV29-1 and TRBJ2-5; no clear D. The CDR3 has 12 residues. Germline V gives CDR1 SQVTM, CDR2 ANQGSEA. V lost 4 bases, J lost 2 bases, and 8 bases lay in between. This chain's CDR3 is CSVVVTQETQYF. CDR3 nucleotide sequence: TGCAGCGTTGTGGTTACTCAAGAGACCCAGTACTTC.

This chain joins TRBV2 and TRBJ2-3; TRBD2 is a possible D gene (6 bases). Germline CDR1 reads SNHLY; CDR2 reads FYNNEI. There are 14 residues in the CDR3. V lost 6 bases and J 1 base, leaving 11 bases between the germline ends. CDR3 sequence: CASSRGMGTDTQYF. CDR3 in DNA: TGTGCCAGCAGCCGGGGGATGGGCACAGATACGCAGTATTTT.

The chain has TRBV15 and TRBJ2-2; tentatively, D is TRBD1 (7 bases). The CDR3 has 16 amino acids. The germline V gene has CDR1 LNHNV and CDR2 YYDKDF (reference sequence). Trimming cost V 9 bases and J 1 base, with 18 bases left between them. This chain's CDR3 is CATRRRGTENTGELFF. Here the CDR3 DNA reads TGTGCCACTCGACGACGCGGGACAGAGAACACCGGGGAGCTGTTTTTT.

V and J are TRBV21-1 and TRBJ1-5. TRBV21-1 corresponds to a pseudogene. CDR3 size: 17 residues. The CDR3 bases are TGTGCCAGCAGCTCCCTGAGGGTCCGGGGTGAGGATCAGCCCCAGCATTTT. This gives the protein CASSSLRVRGEDQPQHF.

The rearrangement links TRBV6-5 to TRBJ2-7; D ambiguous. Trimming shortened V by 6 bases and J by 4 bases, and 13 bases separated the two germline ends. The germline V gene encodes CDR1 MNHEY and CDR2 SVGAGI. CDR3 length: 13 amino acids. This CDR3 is CASRIIGSYEQYF. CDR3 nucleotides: TGTGCCAGCAGAATAATCGGGTCTTACGAGCAGTACTTC.

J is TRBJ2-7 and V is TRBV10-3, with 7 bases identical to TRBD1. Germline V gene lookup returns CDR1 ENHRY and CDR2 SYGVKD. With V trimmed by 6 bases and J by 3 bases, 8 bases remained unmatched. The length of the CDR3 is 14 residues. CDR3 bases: TGTGCCATCAGAACGGGACAGTCTCTCTACGAGCAGTACTTC. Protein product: CAIRTGQSLYEQYF.

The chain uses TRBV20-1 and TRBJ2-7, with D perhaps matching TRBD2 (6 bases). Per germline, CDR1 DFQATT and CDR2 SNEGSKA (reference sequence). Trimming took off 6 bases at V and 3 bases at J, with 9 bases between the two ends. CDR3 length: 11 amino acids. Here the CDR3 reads CSAPGGYEQYF. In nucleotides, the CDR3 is TGCAGTGCCCCCGGGGGCTACGAGCAGTACTTC.

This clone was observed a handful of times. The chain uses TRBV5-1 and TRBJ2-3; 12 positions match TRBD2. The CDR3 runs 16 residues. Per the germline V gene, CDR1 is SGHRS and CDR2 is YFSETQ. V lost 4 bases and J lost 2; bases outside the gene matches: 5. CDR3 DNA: TGCGCCAGCAGCCCGGGGACTAGCGGGTTCACAGATACGCAGTATTTT. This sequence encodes CASSPGTSGFTDTQYF.

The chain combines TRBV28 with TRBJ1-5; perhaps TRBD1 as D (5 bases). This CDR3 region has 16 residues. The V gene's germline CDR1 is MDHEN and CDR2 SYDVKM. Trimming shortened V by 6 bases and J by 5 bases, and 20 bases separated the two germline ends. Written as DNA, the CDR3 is TGTGCCAGCAGCCTACACACATGGACATCCGATCAGCCCCAGCATTTT. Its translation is CASSLHTWTSDQPQHF.

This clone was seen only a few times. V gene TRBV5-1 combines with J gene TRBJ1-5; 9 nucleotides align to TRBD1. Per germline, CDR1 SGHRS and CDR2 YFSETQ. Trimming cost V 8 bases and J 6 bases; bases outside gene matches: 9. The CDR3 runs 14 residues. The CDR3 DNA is TGCGCCAGTTCTCCGGGACAGGGCGGTCAGCCCCAGCATTTT. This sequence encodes CASSPGQGGQPQHF.

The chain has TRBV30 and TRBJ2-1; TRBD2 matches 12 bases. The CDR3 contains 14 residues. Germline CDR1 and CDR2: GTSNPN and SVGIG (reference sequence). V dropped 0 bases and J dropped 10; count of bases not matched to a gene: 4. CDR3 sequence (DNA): TGTGCCTGGAGTGTGGGACTAGCGGGCATCGAGCAGTTCTTC. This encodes CAWSVGLAGIEQFF. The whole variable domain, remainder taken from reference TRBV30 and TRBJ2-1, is SQTIHQWPATLVQPVGSPLSLECTVEGTSNPNLYWYRQAAGRGLQLLFYSVGIGQISSEVPQNLSASRPQDRQFILSSKKLLLSDSGFYLCAWSVGLAGIEQFFGPGTRLTVL.

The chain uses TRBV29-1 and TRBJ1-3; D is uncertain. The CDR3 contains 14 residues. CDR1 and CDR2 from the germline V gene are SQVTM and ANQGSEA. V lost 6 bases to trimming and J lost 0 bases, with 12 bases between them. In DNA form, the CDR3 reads TGCAGCGTCCCCTGGAGGCGCTCTGGAAACACCATATATTTT. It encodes CSVPWRRSGNTIYF.

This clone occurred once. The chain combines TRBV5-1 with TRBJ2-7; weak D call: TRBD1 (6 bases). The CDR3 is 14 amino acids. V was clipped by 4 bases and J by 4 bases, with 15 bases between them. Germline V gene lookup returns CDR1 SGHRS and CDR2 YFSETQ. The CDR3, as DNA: TGCGCCAGCAGCGCACAGGGCTTTGGGTACGAGCAGTACTTC. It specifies CASSAQGFGYEQYF.

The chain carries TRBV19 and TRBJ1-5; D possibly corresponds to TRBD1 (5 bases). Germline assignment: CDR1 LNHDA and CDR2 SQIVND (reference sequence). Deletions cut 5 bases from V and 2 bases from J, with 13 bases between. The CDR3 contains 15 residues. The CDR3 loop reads CASSQGRAGNQPQHF. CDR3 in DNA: TGTGCCAGTAGTCAGGGCCGGGCGGGCAATCAGCCCCAGCATTTT.

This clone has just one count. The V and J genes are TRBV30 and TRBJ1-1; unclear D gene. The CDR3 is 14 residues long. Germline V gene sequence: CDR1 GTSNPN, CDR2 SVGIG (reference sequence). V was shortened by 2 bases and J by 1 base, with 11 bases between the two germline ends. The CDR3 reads CAWSFLGQNTEAFF. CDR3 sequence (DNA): TGTGCCTGGAGTTTTTTGGGCCAGAACACTGAAGCTTTCTTT.

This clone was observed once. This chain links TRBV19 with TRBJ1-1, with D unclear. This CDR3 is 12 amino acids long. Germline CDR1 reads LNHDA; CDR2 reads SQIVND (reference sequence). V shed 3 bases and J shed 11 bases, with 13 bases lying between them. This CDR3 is CASSMTREEAFF. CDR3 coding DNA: TGTGCCAGTAGTATGACCCGCGAGGAGGCTTTCTTT.

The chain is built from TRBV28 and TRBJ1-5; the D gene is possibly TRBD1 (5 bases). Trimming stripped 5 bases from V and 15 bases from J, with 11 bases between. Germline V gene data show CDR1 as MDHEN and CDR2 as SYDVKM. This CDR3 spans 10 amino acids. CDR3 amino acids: CASSLRGMHF. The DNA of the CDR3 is TGTGCCAGCAGTCTAAGGGGTATGCATTTT.

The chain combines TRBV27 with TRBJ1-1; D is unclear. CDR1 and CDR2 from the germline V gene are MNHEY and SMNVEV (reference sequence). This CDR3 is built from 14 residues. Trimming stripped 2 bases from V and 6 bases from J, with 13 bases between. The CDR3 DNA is TGTGCCAGCAGTTTAGTTGGCGGCTCGGCTGAAGCTTTCTTT. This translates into CASSLVGGSAEAFF.

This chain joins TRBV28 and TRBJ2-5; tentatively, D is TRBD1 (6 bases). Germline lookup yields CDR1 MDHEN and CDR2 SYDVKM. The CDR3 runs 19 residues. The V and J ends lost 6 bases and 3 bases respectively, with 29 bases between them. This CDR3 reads CASSDPLAWTEKLKETQYF. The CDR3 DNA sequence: TGTGCCAGCAGCGACCCCTTAGCTTGGACAGAAAAGCTGAAAGAGACCCAGTACTTC.

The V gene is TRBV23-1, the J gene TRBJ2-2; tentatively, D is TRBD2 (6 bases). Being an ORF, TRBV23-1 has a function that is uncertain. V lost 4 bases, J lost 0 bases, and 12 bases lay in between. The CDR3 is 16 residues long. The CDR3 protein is CASSLPGLPNTGELFF. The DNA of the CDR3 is TGCGCCAGCAGTCTACCGGGACTCCCGAACACCGGGGAGCTGTTTTTT.

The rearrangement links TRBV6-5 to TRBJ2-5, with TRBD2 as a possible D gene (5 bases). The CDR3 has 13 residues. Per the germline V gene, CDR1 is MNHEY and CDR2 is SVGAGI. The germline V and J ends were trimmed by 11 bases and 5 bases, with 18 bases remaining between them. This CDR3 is CAVRRPVGETQYF. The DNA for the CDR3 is TGTGCCGTCAGGAGGCCGGTAGGGGAGACCCAGTACTTC.

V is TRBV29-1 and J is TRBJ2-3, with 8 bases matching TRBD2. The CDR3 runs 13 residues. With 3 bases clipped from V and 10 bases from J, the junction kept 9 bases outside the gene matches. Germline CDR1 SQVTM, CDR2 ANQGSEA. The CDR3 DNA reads TGCAGCGTTGATTCGCTAGCGGGTGGTCCGCAGTATTTT. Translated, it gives CSVDSLAGGPQYF.

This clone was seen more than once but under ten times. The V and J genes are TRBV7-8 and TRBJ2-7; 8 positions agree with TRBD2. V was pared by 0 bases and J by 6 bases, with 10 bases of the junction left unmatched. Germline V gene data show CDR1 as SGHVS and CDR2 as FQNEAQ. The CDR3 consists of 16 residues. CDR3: CASSLAGGALSSEQYF. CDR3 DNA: TGTGCCAGCAGCTTAGCCGGGGGGGCATTAAGCTCCGAGCAGTACTTC.